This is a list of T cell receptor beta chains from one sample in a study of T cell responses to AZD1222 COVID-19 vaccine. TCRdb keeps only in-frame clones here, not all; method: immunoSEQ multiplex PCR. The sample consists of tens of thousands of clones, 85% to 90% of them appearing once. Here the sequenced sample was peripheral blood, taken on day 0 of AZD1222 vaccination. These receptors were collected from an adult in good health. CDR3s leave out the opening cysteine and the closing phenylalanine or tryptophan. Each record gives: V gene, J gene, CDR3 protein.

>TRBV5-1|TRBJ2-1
ASSPGLINEQF
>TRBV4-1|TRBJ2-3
ASSPQGLADSTDTQY
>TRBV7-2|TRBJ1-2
ASSLNPERLGYGYT
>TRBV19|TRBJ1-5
ASSEMGWGNQPQH
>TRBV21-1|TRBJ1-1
ASEGQGGTEAF
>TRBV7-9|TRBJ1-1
ASSLASQAEAF
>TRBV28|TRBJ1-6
ASSLLRESIRGSPLH
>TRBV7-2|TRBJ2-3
ASTQDSSTDTQY
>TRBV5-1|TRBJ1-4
ASSFTGAVGEKLF
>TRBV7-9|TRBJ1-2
ASSNGGGPNYGYT
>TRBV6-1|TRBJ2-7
ASTEDSLWAYEQY